The T cell receptor (beta chain) described here comes from a study of shared clonotypes between healthy human individuals. All the donors were Caucasian adults who lived in Nashville, Tennessee. Over several immunoSEQ plates, each subset's genomic DNA was distributed in even portions. Sequencing used immunoSEQ multiplex PCR; TCRdb keeps in-frame clones, though not all of them. The sample holds about 2,500,000 clones, 85% to 95% seen once. Germline V lookup: CDR1 SNHLY, CDR2 FYNNEI. The CDR3 is made up of 15 amino acids. Unmatched junction bases numbered 10, after V lost 8 bases and J lost 2 bases. Sequencing used naive CD4+ T cells sorted from blood. The subset was: CD45RA+ positively selected. V is TRBV2 and J is TRBJ2-7; TRBD2 agrees at 9 bases. This receptor was taken from a man younger than 35 in good health. CDR3 residues: CASGPRRGGTYEQYF. The CDR3 DNA is TGTGCCAGCGGCCCGAGGCGGGGGGGGACCTACGAGCAGTACTTC.